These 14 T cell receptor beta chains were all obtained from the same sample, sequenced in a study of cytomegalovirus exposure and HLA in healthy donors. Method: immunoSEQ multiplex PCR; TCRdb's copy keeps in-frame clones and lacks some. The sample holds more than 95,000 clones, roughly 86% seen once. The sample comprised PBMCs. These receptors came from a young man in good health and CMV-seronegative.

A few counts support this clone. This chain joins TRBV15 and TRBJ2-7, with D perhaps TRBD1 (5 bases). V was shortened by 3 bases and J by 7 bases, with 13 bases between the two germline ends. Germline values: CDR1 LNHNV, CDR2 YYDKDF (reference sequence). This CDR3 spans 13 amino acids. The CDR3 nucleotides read TGTGCCACCAGCAGTATCAGGGTAGGGGAGCAGTACTTC. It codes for CATSSIRVGEQYF.

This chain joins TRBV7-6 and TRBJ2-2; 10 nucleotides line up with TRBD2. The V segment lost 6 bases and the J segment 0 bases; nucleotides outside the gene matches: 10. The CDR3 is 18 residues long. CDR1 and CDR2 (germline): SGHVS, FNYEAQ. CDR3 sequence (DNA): TGTGCCAGCAGTCCCCGGGTAGCGGGGGGCGCGAACACCGGGGAGCTGTTTTTT. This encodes CASSPRVAGGANTGELFF.

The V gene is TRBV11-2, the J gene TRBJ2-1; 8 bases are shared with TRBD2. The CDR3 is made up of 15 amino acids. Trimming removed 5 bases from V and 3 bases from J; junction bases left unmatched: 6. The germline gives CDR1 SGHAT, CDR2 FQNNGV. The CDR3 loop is CASSPASGFYNEQFF. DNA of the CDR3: TGTGCCAGCAGCCCCGCTAGCGGGTTCTACAATGAGCAGTTCTTC. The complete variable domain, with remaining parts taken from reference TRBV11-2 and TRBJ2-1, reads EAGVAQSPRYKIIEKRQSVAFWCNPISGHATLYWYQQILGQGPKLLIQFQNNGVVDDSQLPKDRFSAERLKGVDSTLKIQPAKLEDSAVYLCASSPASGFYNEQFFGPGTRLTVL.

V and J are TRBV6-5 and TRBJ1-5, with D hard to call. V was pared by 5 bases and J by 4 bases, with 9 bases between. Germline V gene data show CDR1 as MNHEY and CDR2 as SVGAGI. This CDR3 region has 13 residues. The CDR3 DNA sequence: TGTGCCAGCAGTCCCCGGGGTAATCAGCCCCAGCATTTT. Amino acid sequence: CASSPRGNQPQHF.

The CDR3 bases are TGTGCCAGCTTCGGCTCTCCGGCGGGGAGGCAGTATTTT. This gives the protein CASFGSPAGRQYF. The chain is built from TRBV6-1 and TRBJ2-3; perhaps TRBD2 as D (6 bases). Germline V gives CDR1 MNHNS, CDR2 SASEGT. The CDR3 consists of 13 residues. Trimming stripped 8 bases from V and 11 bases from J, with 20 bases between.

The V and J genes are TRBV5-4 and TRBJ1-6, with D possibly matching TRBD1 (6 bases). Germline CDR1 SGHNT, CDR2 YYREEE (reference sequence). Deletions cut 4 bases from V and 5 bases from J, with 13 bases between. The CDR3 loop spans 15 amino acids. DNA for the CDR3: TGTGCCAGCAGCCCCTGGGGGGGCAATAATTCACCCCTCCACTTT. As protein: CASSPWGGNNSPLHF.

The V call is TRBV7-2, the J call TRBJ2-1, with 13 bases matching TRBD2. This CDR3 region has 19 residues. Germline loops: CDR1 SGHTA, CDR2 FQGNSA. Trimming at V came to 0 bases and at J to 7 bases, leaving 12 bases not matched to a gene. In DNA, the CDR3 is TGTGCCAGCAGCTTAGCGTACAGAGGACTAGCGGGAGTGGGTAATGAGCAGTTCTTC. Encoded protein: CASSLAYRGLAGVGNEQFF. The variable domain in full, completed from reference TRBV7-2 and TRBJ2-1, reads GAGVSQSPSNKVTEKGKDVELRCDPISGHTALYWYRQSLGQGLEFLIYFQGNSAPDKSGLPSDRFSAERTGGSVSTLTIQRTQQEDSAVYLCASSLAYRGLAGVGNEQFFGPGTRLTVL.

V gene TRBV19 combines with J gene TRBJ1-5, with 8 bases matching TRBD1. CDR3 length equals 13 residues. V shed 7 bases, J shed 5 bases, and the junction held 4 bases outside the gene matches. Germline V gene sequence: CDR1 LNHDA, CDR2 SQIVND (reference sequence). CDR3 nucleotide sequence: TGTGCCAGTAACCCGGACAGGGATCAGCCCCAGCATTTT. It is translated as CASNPDRDQPQHF.

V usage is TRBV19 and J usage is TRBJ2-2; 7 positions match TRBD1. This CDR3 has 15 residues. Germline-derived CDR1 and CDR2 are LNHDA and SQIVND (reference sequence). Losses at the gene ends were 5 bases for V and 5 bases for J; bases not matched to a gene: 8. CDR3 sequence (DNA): TGTGCCAGTAGTCGCCGGGACAGCGAAACCGGGGAGCTGTTTTTT. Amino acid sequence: CASSRRDSETGELFF.

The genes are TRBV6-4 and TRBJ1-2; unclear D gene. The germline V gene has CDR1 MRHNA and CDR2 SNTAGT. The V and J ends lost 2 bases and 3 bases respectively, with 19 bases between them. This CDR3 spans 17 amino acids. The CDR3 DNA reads TGTGCCAGCAGTGACCTAACCGGGGTCAAATCAGACTATGGCTACACCTTC. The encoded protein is CASSDLTGVKSDYGYTF.

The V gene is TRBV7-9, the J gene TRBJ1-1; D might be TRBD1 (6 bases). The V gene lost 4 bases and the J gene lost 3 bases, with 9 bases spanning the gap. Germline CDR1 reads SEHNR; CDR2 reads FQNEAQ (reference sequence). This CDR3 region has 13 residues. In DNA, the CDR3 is TGTGCCAGCAGCTCCGACAGGTACACTGAAGCTTTCTTT. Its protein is CASSSDRYTEAFF.

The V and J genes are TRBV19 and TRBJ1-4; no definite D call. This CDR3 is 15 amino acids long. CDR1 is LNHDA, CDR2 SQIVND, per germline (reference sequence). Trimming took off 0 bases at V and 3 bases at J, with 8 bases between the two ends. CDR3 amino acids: CASSIDGRSNEKLFF. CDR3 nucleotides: TGTGCCAGTAGTATAGATGGCAGATCTAATGAAAAACTGTTTTTT. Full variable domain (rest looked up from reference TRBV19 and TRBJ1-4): DGGITQSPKYLFRKEGQNVTLSCEQNLNHDAMYWYRQDPGQGLRLIYYSQIVNDFQKGDIAEGYSVSREKKESFPLTVTSAQKNPTAFYLCASSIDGRSNEKLFFGSGTQLSVL.

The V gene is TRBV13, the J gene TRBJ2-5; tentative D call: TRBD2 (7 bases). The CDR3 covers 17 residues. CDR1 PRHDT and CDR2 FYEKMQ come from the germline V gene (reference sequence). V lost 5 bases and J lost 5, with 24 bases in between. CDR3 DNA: TGTGCCAGCAGCCAAGGACAAAACACAAAGGGGGGGGAGACCCAGTACTTC. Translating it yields CASSQGQNTKGGETQYF.

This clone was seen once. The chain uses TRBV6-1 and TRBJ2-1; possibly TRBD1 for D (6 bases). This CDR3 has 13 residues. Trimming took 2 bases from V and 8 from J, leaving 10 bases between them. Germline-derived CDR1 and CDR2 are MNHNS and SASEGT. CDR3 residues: CASSESQGYEQFF. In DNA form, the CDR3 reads TGTGCCAGCAGTGAAAGCCAGGGGTATGAGCAGTTCTTC.